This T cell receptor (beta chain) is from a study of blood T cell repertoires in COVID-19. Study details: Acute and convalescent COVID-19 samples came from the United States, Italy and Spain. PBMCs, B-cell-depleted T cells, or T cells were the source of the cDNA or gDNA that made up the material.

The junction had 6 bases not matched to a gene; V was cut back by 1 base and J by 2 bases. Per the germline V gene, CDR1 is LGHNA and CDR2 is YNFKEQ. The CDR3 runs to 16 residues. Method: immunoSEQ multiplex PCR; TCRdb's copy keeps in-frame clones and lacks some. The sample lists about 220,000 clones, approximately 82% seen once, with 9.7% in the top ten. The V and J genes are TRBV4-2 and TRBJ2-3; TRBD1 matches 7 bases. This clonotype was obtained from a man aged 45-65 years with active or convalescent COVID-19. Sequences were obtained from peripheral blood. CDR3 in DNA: TGTGCCAGCAGCCAAGGCACCGACAGGGTCACAGATACGCAGTATTTT. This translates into CASSQGTDRVTDTQYF.